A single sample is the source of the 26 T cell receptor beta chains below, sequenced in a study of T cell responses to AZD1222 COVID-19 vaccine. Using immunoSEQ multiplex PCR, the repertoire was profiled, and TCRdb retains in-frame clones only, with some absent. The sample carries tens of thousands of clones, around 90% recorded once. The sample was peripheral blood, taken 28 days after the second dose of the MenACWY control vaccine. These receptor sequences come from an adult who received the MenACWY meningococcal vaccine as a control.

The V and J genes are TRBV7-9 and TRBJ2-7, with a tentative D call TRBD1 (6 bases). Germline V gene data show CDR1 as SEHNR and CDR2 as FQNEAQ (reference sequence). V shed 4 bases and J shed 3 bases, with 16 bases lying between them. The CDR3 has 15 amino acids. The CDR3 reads CASSSPDDRNYEQYF. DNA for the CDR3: TGTGCCAGCAGCTCGCCTGACGACAGGAACTACGAGCAGTACTTC.

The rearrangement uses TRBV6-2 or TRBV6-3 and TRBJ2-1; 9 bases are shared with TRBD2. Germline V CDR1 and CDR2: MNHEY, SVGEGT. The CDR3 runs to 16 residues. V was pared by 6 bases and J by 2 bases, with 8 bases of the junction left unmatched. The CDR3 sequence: CASSPLSGRPYNEQFF. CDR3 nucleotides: TGTGCCAGCAGCCCGCTTAGCGGGAGACCCTACAATGAGCAGTTCTTC.

The CDR3 here is CASSLYRAGEEKLFF. As DNA, the CDR3 is TGTGCCAGCTCTCTTTACAGGGCAGGGGAAGAAAAACTGTTTTTT. V usage is TRBV18 and J usage is TRBJ1-4; TRBD1 might be the D (6 bases). Trimming pared 6 bases from V and 8 bases from J, leaving 19 bases between. This CDR3 has 15 residues. From germline, CDR1 is KGHSH and CDR2 LQKENI.

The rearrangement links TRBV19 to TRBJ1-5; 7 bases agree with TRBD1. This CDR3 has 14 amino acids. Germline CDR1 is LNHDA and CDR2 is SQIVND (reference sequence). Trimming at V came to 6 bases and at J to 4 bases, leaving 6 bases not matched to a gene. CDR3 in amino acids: CASSTGTENQPQHF. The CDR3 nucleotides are TGTGCCAGTAGCACTGGGACAGAGAATCAGCCCCAGCATTTT. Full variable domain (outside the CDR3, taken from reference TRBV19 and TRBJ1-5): DGGITQSPKYLFRKEGQNVTLSCEQNLNHDAMYWYRQDPGQGLRLIYYSQIVNDFQKGDIAEGYSVSREKKESFPLTVTSAQKNPTAFYLCASSTGTENQPQHFGDGTRLSIL.

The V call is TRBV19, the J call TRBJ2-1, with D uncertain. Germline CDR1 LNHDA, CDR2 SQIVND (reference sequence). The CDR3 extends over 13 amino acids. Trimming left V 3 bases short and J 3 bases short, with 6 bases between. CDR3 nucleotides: TGTGCCAGTAGTATGAAGGGCTACAATGAGCAGTTCTTC. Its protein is CASSMKGYNEQFF.

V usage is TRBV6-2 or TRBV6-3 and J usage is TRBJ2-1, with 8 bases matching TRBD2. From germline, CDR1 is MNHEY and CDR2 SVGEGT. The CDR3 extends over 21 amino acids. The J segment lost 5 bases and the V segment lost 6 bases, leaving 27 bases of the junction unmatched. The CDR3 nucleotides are TGTGCCAGCAGCCCTGTAGCGGGATACAAAATAGCCCCTTCTAAAAACAATGAGCAGTTCTTC. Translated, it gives CASSPVAGYKIAPSKNNEQFF.

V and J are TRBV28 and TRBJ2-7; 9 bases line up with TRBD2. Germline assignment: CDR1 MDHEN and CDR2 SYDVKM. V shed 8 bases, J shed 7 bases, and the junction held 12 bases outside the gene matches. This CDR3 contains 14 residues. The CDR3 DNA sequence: TGTGCCAGCGGGGGGACTAGCTCCGCTCGGGAGCAGTACTTC. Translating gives CASGGTSSAREQYF.

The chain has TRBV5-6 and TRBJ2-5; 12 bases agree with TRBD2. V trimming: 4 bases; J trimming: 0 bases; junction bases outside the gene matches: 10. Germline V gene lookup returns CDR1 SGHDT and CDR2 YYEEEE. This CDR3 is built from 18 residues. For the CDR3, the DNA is TGTGCCAGCAGCCTGACTAGCGGGAGCGCAAGGTACCAAGAGACCCAGTACTTC. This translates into CASSLTSGSARYQETQYF.

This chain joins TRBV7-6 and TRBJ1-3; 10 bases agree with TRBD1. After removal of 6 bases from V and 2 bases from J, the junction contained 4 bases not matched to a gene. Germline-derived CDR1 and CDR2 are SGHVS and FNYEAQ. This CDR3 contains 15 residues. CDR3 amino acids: CASRAGQGAGNTIYF. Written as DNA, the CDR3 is TGTGCCAGCAGGGCAGGACAGGGGGCTGGAAACACCATATATTTT.

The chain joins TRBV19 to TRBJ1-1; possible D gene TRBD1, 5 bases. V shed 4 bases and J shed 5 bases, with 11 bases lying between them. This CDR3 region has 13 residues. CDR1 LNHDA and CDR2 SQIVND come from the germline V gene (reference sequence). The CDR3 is CASSTGWGTEAFF. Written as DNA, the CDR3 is TGTGCCAGTAGTACGGGGTGGGGGACTGAAGCTTTCTTT.

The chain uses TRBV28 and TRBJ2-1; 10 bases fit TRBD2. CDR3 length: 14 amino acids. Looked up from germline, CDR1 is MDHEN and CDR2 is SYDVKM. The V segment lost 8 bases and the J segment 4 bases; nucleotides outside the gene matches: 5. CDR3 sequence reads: CASSGAGGYNEQFF. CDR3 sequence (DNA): TGTGCCAGCTCGGGAGCGGGAGGGTACAATGAGCAGTTCTTC.

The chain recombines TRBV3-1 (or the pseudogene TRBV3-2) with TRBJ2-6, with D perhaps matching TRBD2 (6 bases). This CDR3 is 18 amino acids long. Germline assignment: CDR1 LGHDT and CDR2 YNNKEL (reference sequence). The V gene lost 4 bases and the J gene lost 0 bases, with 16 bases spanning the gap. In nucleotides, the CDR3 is TGTGCCAGCAGCCCCACTAGCTCATCCTACTCTGGGGCCAACGTCCTGACTTTC. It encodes CASSPTSSSYSGANVLTF.

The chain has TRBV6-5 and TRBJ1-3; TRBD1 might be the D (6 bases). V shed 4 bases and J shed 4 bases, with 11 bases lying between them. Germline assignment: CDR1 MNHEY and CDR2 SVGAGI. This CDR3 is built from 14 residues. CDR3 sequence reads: CASSLTGGGNTIYF. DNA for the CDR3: TGTGCCAGCAGTTTAACGGGGGGCGGAAACACCATATATTTT.

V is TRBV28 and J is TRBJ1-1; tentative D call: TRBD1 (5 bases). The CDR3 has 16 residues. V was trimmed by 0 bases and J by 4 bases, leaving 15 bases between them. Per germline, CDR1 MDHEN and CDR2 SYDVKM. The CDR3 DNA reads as TGTGCCAGCAGTTTATGGGGGGGGAGCTCCAGCACTGAAGCTTTCTTT. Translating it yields CASSLWGGSSSTEAFF.

CDR3 loop: CAWSLEGTGGSPLHF. The CDR3 nucleotides are TGTGCCTGGAGCCTCGAAGGGACAGGCGGTTCACCCCTCCACTTT. V usage is TRBV30 and J usage is TRBJ1-6; 8 bases align to TRBD1. Germline CDR1 and CDR2: GTSNPN and SVGIG (reference sequence). CDR3 length: 15 amino acids. Trimming at V came to 3 bases and at J to 9 bases, leaving 10 bases not matched to a gene.

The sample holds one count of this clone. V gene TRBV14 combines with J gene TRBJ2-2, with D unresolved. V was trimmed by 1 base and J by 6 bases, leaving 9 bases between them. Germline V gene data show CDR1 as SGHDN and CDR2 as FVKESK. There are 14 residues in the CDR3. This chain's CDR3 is CASSQAISAGELFF. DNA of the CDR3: TGTGCCAGCAGCCAAGCGATCAGCGCCGGGGAGCTGTTTTTT.

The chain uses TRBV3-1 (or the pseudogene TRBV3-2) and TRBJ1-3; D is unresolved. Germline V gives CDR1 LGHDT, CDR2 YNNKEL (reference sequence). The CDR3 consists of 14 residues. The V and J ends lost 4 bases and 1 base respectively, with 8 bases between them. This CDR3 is CASSLRTSGNTIYF. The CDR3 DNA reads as TGTGCCAGCAGCCTTCGGACGTCTGGAAACACCATATATTTT.

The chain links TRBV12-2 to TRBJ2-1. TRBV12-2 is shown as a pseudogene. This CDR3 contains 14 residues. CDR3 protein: CAFLRQYRVNEQFF. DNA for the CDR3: TGTGCATTCCTTCGGCAGTATCGCGTCAATGAGCAGTTCTTC.

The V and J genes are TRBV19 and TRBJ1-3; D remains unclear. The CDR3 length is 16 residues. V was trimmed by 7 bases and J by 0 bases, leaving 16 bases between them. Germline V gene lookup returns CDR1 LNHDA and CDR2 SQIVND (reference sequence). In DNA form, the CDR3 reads TGTGCCAGTACAATGCAAGTCGGCGGCTCTGGAAACACCATATATTTT. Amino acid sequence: CASTMQVGGSGNTIYF.

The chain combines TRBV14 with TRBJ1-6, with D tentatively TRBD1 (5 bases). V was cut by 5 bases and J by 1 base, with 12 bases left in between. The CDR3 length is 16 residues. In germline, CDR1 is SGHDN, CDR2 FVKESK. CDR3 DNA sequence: TGTGCCAGCAGCATCCGGGGGGGGTCCTATAATTCACCCCTCCACTTT. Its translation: CASSIRGGSYNSPLHF.

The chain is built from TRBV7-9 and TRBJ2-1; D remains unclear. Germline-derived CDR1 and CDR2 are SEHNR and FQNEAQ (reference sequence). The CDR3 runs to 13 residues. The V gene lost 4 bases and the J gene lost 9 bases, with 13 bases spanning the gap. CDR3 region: CASSSPSSLEQFF. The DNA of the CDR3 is TGTGCCAGCAGCTCCCCTTCCAGTCTTGAGCAGTTCTTC.

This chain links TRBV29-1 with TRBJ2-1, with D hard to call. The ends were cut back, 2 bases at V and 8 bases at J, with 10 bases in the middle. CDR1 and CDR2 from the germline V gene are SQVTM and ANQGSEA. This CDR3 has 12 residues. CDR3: CSVESSSYEQFF. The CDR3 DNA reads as TGCAGCGTTGAAAGCTCCTCGTATGAGCAGTTCTTC.

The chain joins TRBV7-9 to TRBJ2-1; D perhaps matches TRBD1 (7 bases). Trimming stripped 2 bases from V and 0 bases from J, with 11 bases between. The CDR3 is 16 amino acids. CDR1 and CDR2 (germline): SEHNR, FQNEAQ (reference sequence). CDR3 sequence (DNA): TGTGCCAGCAGCTTAATGCGGGACAGCTCCTACAATGAGCAGTTCTTC. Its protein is CASSLMRDSSYNEQFF.

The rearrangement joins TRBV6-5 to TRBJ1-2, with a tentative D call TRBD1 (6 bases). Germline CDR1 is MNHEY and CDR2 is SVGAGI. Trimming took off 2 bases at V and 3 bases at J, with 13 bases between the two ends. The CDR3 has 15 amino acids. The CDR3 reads CASSYNTGFDYGYTF. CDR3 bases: TGTGCCAGCAGTTACAACACAGGGTTTGACTATGGCTACACCTTC.

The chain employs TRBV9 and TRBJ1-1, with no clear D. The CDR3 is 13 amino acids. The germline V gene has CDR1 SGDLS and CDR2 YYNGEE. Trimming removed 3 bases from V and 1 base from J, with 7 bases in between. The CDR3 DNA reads TGTGCCAGCAGCGGGGCATCGAACACTGAAGCTTTCTTT. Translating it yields CASSGASNTEAFF. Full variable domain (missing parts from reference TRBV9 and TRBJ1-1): DSGVTQTPKHLITATGQRVTLRCSPRSGDLSVYWYQQSLDQGLQFLIQYYNGEERAKGNILERFSAQQFPDLHSELNLSSLELGDSALYFCASSGASNTEAFFGQGTRLTVV.

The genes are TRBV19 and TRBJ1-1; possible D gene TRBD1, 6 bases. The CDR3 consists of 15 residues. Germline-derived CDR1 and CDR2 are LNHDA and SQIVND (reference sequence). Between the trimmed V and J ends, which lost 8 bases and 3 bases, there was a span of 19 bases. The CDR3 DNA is TGTGCCAGTCGCAGTGGGGGGGCGCCGTACACTGAAGCTTTCTTT. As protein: CASRSGGAPYTEAFF. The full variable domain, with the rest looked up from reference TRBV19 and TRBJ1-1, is DGGITQSPKYLFRKEGQNVTLSCEQNLNHDAMYWYRQDPGQGLRLIYYSQIVNDFQKGDIAEGYSVSREKKESFPLTVTSAQKNPTAFYLCASRSGGAPYTEAFFGQGTRLTVV.